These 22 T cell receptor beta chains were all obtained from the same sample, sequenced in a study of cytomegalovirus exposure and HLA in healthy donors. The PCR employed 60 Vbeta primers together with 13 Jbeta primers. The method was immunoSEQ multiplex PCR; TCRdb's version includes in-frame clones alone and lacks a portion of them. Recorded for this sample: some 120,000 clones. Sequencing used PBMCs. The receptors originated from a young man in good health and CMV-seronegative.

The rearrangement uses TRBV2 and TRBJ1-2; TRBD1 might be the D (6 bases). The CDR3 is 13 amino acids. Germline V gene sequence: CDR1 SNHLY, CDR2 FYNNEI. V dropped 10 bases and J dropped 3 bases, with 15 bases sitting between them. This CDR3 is CAIFLEGDYGYTF. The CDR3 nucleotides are TGTGCCATCTTTCTTGAGGGGGACTATGGCTACACCTTC.

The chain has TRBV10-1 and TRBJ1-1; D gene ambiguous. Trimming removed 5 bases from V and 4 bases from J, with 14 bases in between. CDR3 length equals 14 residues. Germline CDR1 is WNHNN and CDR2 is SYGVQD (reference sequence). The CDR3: CASSTLPRGTEAFF. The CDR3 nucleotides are TGCGCCAGCAGTACACTCCCCCGGGGCACTGAAGCTTTCTTT.

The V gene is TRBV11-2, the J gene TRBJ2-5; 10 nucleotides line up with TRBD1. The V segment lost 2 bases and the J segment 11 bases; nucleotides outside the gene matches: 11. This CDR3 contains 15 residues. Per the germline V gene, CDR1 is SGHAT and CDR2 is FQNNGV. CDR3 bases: TGTGCCAGCAGCTTATACCGGGACAGGGGACGGGAGCAGTACTTC. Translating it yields CASSLYRDRGREQYF.

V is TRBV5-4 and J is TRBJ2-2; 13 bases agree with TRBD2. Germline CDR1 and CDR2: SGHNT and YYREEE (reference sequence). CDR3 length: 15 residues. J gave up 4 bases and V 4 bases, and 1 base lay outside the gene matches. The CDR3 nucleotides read TGTGCCAGCAGCACTAGCGGGAGGGGCACCGGGGAGCTGTTTTTT. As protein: CASSTSGRGTGELFF.

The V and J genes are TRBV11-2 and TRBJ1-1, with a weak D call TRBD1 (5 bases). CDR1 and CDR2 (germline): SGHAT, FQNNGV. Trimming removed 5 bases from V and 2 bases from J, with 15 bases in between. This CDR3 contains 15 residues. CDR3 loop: CASSPFGGVNTEAFF. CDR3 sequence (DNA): TGTGCCAGCAGCCCATTCGGGGGGGTTAACACTGAAGCTTTCTTT.

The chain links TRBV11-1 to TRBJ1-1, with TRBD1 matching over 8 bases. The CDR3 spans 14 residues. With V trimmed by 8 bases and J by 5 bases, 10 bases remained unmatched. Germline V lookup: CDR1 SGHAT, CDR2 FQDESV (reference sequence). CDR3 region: CASLPRGRRTEAFF. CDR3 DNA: TGTGCCAGCCTACCCAGGGGGCGACGGACTGAAGCTTTCTTT. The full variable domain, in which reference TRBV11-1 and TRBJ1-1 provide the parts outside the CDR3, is EAEVAQSPRYKITEKSQAVAFWCDPISGHATLYWYRQILGQGPELLVQFQDESVVDDSQLPKDRFSAERLKGVDSTLKIQPAELGDSAMYLCASLPRGRRTEAFFGQGTRLTVV.

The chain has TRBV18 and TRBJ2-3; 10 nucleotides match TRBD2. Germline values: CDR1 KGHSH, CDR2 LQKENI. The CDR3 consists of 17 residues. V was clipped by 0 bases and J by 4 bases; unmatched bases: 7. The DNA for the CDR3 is TGTGCCAGCTCACCACCCGCTAGCGGGAGTACCGCAGATACGCAGTATTTT. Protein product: CASSPPASGSTADTQYF.

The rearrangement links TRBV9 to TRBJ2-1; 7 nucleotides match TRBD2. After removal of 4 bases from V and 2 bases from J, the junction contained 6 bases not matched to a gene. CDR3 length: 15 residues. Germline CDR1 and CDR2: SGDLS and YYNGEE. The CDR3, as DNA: TGTGCCAGCAGCTCGCGGGAGAACACCTACAATGAGCAGTTCTTC. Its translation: CASSSRENTYNEQFF. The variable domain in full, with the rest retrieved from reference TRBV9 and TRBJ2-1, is DSGVTQTPKHLITATGQRVTLRCSPRSGDLSVYWYQQSLDQGLQFLIQYYNGEERAKGNILERFSAQQFPDLHSELNLSSLELGDSALYFCASSSRENTYNEQFFGPGTRLTVL.

The CDR3, as DNA: TGTGCCAGCAGTGAAGCTAGAGGTAGTGAGCAGTTCTTC. This encodes CASSEARGSEQFF. V is TRBV6-1 and J is TRBJ2-1, with D unresolved. The V end lost 0 bases, the J end lost 9 bases, and 9 bases lay between the germline ends. The CDR3 runs 13 residues. Germline V lookup: CDR1 MNHNS, CDR2 SASEGT.

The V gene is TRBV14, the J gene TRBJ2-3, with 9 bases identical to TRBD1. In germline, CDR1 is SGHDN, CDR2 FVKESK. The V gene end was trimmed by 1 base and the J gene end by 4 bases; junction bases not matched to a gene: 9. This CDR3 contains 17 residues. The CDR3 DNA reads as TGTGCCAGCAGCCAAGTGACCGGGACAGGGTTTTCAGATACGCAGTATTTT. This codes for CASSQVTGTGFSDTQYF.

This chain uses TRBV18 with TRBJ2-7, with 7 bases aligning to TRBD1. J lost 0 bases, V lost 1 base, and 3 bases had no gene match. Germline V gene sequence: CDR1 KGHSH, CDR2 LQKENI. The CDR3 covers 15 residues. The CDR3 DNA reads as TGTGCCAGCTCACCACTCCGGGACAGCTCCTACGAGCAGTACTTC. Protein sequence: CASSPLRDSSYEQYF.

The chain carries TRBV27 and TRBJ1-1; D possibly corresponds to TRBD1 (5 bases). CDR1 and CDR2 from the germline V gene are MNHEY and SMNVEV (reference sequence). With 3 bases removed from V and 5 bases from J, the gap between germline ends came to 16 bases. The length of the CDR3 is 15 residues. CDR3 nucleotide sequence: TGTGCCAGCAGTTTTACAGGTGGGTCAAGTACTGAAGCTTTCTTT. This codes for CASSFTGGSSTEAFF.

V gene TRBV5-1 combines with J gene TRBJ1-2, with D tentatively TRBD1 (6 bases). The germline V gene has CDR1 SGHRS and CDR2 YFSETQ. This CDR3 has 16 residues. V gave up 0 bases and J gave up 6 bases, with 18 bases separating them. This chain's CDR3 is CASSLDDPGELNGYTF. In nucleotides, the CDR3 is TGCGCCAGCAGCTTGGATGATCCAGGGGAGCTTAATGGCTACACCTTC.

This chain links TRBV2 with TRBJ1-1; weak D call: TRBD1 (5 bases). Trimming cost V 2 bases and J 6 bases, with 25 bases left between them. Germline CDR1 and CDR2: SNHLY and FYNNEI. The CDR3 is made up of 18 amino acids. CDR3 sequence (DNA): TGTGCCAGCAGTGAATGGGGCATAATGGGGAATTTGTACGCTGAAGCTTTCTTT. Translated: CASSEWGIMGNLYAEAFF.

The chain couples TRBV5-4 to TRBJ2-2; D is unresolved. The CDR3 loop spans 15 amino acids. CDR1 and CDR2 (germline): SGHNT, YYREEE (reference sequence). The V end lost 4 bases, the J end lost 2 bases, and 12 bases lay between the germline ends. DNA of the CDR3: TGTGCCAGCAGCACAAGACAAATTAACACCGGGGAGCTGTTTTTT. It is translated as CASSTRQINTGELFF.

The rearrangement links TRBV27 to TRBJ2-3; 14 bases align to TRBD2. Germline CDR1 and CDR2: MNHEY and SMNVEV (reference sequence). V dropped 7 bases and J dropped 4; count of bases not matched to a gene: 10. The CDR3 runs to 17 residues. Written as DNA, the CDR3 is TGTGCCAGCACCTCATTACGACTAGCGGGAGGGCCAGATACGCAGTATTTT. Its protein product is CASTSLRLAGGPDTQYF.

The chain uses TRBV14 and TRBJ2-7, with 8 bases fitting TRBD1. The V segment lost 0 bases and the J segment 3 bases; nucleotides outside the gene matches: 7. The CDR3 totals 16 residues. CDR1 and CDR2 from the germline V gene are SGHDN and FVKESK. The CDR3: CASSQEIQGAVYEQYF. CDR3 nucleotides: TGTGCCAGCAGCCAAGAGATCCAGGGGGCGGTCTACGAGCAGTACTTC.

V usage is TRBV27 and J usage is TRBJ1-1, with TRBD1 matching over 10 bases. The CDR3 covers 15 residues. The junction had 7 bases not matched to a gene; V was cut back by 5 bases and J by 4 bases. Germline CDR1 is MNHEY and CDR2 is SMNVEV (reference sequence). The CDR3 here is CASSKDRGGLTEAFF. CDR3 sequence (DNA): TGTGCCAGCAGTAAGGACAGGGGGGGGCTCACTGAAGCTTTCTTT.

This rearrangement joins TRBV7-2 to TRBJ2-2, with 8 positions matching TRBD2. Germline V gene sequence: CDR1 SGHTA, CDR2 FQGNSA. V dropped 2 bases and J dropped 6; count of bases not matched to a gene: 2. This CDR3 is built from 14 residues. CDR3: CASSLLREAGELFF. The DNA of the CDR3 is TGTGCCAGCAGCTTACTGCGGGAGGCCGGGGAGCTGTTTTTT. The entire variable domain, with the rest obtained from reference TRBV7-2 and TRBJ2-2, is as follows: GAGVSQSPSNKVTEKGKDVELRCDPISGHTALYWYRQSLGQGLEFLIYFQGNSAPDKSGLPSDRFSAERTGGSVSTLTIQRTQQEDSAVYLCASSLLREAGELFFGEGSRLTVL.

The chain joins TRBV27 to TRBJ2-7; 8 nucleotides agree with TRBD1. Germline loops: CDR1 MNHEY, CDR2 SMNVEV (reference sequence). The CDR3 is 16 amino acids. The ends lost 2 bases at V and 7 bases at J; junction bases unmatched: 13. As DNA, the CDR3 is TGTGCCAGCAGTTTACGTGATTGGACAGGGCCCGGGGAGCAGTACTTC. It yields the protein CASSLRDWTGPGEQYF.

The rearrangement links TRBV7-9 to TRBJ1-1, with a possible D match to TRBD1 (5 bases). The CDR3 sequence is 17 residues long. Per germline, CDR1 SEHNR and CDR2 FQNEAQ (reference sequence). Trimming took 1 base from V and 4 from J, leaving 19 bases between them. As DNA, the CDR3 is TGTGCCAGCAGCTTAGGAAGTCGTATGACAGCGGGCACTGAAGCTTTCTTT. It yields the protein CASSLGSRMTAGTEAFF.

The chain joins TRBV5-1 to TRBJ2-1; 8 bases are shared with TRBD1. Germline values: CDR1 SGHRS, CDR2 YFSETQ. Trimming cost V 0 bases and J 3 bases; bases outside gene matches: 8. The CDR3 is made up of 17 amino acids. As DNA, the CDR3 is TGCGCCAGCAGCTTGGCCGGTGACAGGGGTAGCTACAATGAGCAGTTCTTC. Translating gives CASSLAGDRGSYNEQFF.